The 25 T cell receptor beta chains reported below all come from one sample, sequenced in a study of T cell repertoires in ileal Crohn's disease. Libraries were prepared by immunoSEQ multiplex PCR; TCRdb keeps only in-frame clonotypes and omits some of them. The sample has about 14,000 clones; 70% to 90% are singletons. Sequences were obtained from ileal tissue. Receptors originate from an adult with Crohn's disease.

The CDR3 DNA reads as TGTGCCAGCAGCATGCCGGGACTATACGAGCAGTACTTC. It specifies CASSMPGLYEQYF. This chain uses TRBV6-6 with TRBJ2-7; 7 bases agree with TRBD2. The CDR3 is 13 residues long. Germline lookup yields CDR1 MNHNY and CDR2 SVGAGI (reference sequence). V lost 6 bases, J lost 4 bases, and 6 bases stayed unmatched.

The chain uses TRBV28 and TRBJ2-5, with 9 bases matching TRBD1. The CDR3 length is 14 residues. J was trimmed by 4 bases and V by 6 bases; bases with no gene match: 6. Germline V gives CDR1 MDHEN, CDR2 SYDVKM. The CDR3 spells CASRETGGRETQYF. The CDR3 DNA reads TGTGCCAGCAGGGAGACAGGGGGTAGAGAGACCCAGTACTTC.

The gene calls are TRBV7-6 and TRBJ2-3, with 14 bases aligning to TRBD2. The ends lost 4 bases at V and 3 bases at J; junction bases unmatched: 6. The CDR3 spans 17 residues. The germline gives CDR1 SGHVS, CDR2 FNYEAQ. CDR3 sequence: CASSSRTSGGKTDTQYF. In DNA form, the CDR3 reads TGTGCCAGCAGCTCTCGGACTAGCGGGGGGAAAACAGATACGCAGTATTTT.

The chain recombines TRBV4-2 with TRBJ1-4; the D gene is possibly TRBD1 (5 bases). CDR1 and CDR2 (germline): LGHNA, YNFKEQ. This CDR3 contains 15 residues. The V and J ends lost 0 bases and 7 bases respectively, with 12 bases between them. The CDR3: CASSQDLGASEKLFF. For the CDR3, the DNA is TGTGCCAGCAGCCAAGATTTAGGGGCCTCTGAAAAACTGTTTTTT.

The chain couples TRBV28 to TRBJ2-7; 7 nucleotides line up with TRBD1. Germline loops: CDR1 MDHEN, CDR2 SYDVKM. The CDR3 totals 15 residues. With 7 bases clipped from V and 5 bases from J, the junction kept 14 bases outside the gene matches. CDR3 in amino acids: CASTPEGASPHEQYF. As DNA, the CDR3 is TGTGCCAGCACCCCTGAGGGGGCCTCACCCCACGAGCAGTACTTC.

The chain couples TRBV10-3 to TRBJ2-5, with 7 bases lining up with TRBD1. TRBJ2-7 explains the end of the DNA better; the J call may be wrong. This CDR3 is built from 16 residues. Germline V CDR1 and CDR2: ENHRY, SYGVKD. The CDR3 region is CAITAIQGSSSYEQYF. The CDR3 DNA reads as TGTGCCATCACGGCCATACAGGGGTCCAGCTCCTACGAGCAGTACTTC.

This chain joins TRBV6-1 and TRBJ2-7; TRBD2 aligns across 8 bases. The V gene's germline CDR1 is MNHNS and CDR2 SASEGT. The CDR3 runs 17 residues. The trim removed 3 bases at V and 0 bases at J, leaving 10 bases unmatched. The CDR3 region has the DNA TGTGCCAGCAGTGACGTAGGGCTAGCGGGTAGCTCCTACGAGCAGTACTTC. This encodes CASSDVGLAGSSYEQYF.

V and J are TRBV14 and TRBJ2-7; D unclear. The CDR3 spans 12 residues. Per the germline V gene, CDR1 is SGHDN and CDR2 is FVKESK. The V end was cut by 2 bases, the J end by 2 bases, with 4 bases between. CDR3 DNA sequence: TGTGCCAGCAGCCAAACTGCCTACGAGCAGTACTTC. It specifies CASSQTAYEQYF.

This clone is a singleton in its sample. The chain uses TRBV6-1 and TRBJ1-2; 7 bases line up with TRBD1. J gave up 5 bases and V 5 bases, and 11 bases lay outside the gene matches. Germline V gene data show CDR1 as MNHNS and CDR2 as SASEGT. The CDR3 runs to 15 residues. Written as DNA, the CDR3 is TGTGCCAGCAGTTTAAGGACAGGCGGTTCATATGGCTACACCTTC. Amino acids: CASSLRTGGSYGYTF.

The chain uses TRBV5-1 and TRBJ2-3, with D possibly matching TRBD2 (5 bases). From germline, CDR1 is SGHRS and CDR2 YFSETQ. This CDR3 spans 15 amino acids. Trimming took 4 bases from V and 0 from J, leaving 12 bases between them. Here the CDR3 DNA reads TGCGCCAGCAGCAGTCAGCGGAGAAGCACAGATACGCAGTATTTT. It is translated as CASSSQRRSTDTQYF.

The CDR3 region is CASSLDRADTGELFF. The CDR3 region has the DNA TGTGCCAGCAGCTTAGACAGGGCCGACACCGGGGAGCTGTTTTTT. The chain combines TRBV5-4 with TRBJ2-2, with TRBD1 matching over 7 bases. The V and J ends lost 2 bases and 3 bases, in that order; junction bases with no gene match: 4. Germline CDR1 SGHNT, CDR2 YYREEE (reference sequence). The CDR3 runs to 15 residues.

This clone showed up just once. The rearrangement uses TRBV7-2 and TRBJ1-4, with TRBD1 matching over 8 bases. Trimming took 5 bases from V and 5 from J; bases not matched to a gene: 7. CDR1 is SGHTA and CDR2 is FQGNSA in the germline V gene. The CDR3 contains 15 residues. For the CDR3, the DNA is TGTGCCAGCAGCACCCAGGGACAGGCGAATGAAAAACTGTTTTTT. Protein product: CASSTQGQANEKLFF.

This chain uses TRBV11-1 with TRBJ2-5; D remains ambiguous. V lost 2 bases, J lost 5 bases, and 18 bases lay in between. The CDR3 covers 16 residues. Germline V gene data show CDR1 as SGHAT and CDR2 as FQDESV (reference sequence). CDR3 DNA: TGTGCCAGCAGCTTATTTGGGCCCCAAAAACGTGAGACCCAGTACTTC. Translating it yields CASSLFGPQKRETQYF. Filled out from reference TRBV11-1 and TRBJ2-5, the complete variable domain reads EAEVAQSPRYKITEKSQAVAFWCDPISGHATLYWYRQILGQGPELLVQFQDESVVDDSQLPKDRFSAERLKGVDSTLKIQPAELGDSAMYLCASSLFGPQKRETQYFGPGTRLLVL.

This clone was seen a few times. V gene TRBV21-1 combines with J gene TRBJ2-4; the table gives TRBD1 as D, unverified against the DNA. TRBV21-1 is a recognized pseudogene. This CDR3 contains 13 residues. CDR3 DNA: TGTGCCAGCAGACAGGTAGCCAAAAACATTCAGTACTTC. This gives the protein CASRQVAKNIQYF.

The gene calls are TRBV6-5 and TRBJ2-3; 7 bases match TRBD2. CDR3 size: 16 residues. CDR1 is MNHEY, CDR2 SVGAGI, per germline. V lost 0 bases, J lost 1 base, and 4 bases stayed unmatched. The CDR3 is CASSYSAGAGTDTQYF. The CDR3 region has the DNA TGTGCCAGCAGTTACTCGGCGGGAGCCGGCACAGATACGCAGTATTTT.

The rearrangement uses TRBV11-2 and TRBJ2-1; D is undetermined. There are 13 residues in the CDR3. Between the trimmed V and J ends, which lost 0 bases and 7 bases, there was a span of 7 bases. Germline V gene sequence: CDR1 SGHAT, CDR2 FQNNGV. The CDR3 DNA reads TGTGCCAGCAGCTTAGATGTCGGGAATGAGCAGTTCTTC. This translates into CASSLDVGNEQFF.

The CDR3 coding sequence is TGTGCCAGCAGCGCCGGGGTACGGGAGACCCAGTACTTC. This sequence encodes CASSAGVRETQYF. This chain connects TRBV11-2 to TRBJ2-5, with D tentatively TRBD2 (5 bases). The germline V gene has CDR1 SGHAT and CDR2 FQNNGV. The CDR3 runs 13 residues. V lost 5 bases and J lost 5, with 12 bases in between.

This clone was observed a single time. The V and J genes are TRBV6-4 and TRBJ2-4; D perhaps matches TRBD2 (6 bases). Germline values: CDR1 MRHNA, CDR2 SNTAGT. The V and J ends lost 4 bases and 9 bases respectively, with 19 bases between them. The CDR3 is made up of 15 amino acids. Here the CDR3 DNA reads TGTGCCAGCAGTGTAGCTGGGGGATCCGGGGGCATTCAGTACTTC. Translating it yields CASSVAGGSGGIQYF.

The CDR3 protein is CASSLQGGHQPQHF. CDR3 in DNA: TGTGCCAGCAGTTTGCAGGGTGGTCATCAGCCCCAGCATTTT. The chain uses TRBV28 and TRBJ1-5; D possibly corresponds to TRBD1 (5 bases). CDR1 and CDR2 (germline): MDHEN, SYDVKM. V shed 3 bases and J shed 5 bases, with 11 bases lying between them. The CDR3 length is 14 residues. The full variable domain, completed using reference TRBV28 and TRBJ1-5, is DVKVTQSSRYLVKRTGEKVFLECVQDMDHENMFWYRQDPGLGLRLIYFSYDVKMKEKGDIPEGYSVSREKKERFSLILESASTNQTSMYLCASSLQGGHQPQHFGDGTRLSIL.

This clone was seen only once. The chain carries TRBV2 and TRBJ2-7; TRBD1 is a possible D gene (5 bases). This CDR3 spans 13 amino acids. V lost 8 bases to trimming and J lost 8 bases, with 19 bases between them. Germline V gene sequence: CDR1 SNHLY, CDR2 FYNNEI. The CDR3 DNA sequence: TGTGCCAGCCTGCCCGGGCCCCAGGGCAAGCAGTACTTC. This codes for CASLPGPQGKQYF.

The chain is built from TRBV9 and TRBJ1-5, with D unresolved. This CDR3 spans 14 amino acids. Trimming removed 4 bases at V and 4 bases at J, with 12 bases between. Germline V gene lookup returns CDR1 SGDLS and CDR2 YYNGEE. For the CDR3, the DNA is TGTGCCAGCAGCCAAGGATCGGGGAATCAGCCCCAGCATTTT. The encoded protein is CASSQGSGNQPQHF.

The chain uses TRBV19 and TRBJ2-6; D ambiguous. Per the germline V gene, CDR1 is LNHDA and CDR2 is SQIVND (reference sequence). CDR3 length: 17 amino acids. V was trimmed by 3 bases and J by 0 bases, leaving 12 bases between them. Here the CDR3 reads CASSIGQVLSGANVLTF. CDR3 sequence (DNA): TGTGCCAGTAGTATCGGTCAGGTACTCTCTGGGGCCAACGTCCTGACTTTC.

The gene calls are TRBV5-1 and TRBJ2-7, with D possibly matching TRBD1 (6 bases). Germline V lookup: CDR1 SGHRS, CDR2 YFSETQ. This CDR3 is built from 12 residues. V was shortened by 1 base and J by 6 bases, with 8 bases between the two germline ends. The CDR3 DNA is TGCGCCAGCAGCTTGACAGGGCCCGAGCAGTACTTC. It yields the protein CASSLTGPEQYF.

V usage is TRBV6-5 and J usage is TRBJ2-7; 12 bases are shared with TRBD2. This CDR3 is 15 amino acids long. The ends lost 5 bases at V and 1 base at J; junction bases unmatched: 3. Germline V gene sequence: CDR1 MNHEY, CDR2 SVGAGI. For the CDR3, the DNA is TGTGCCAGCAGTGCTAGCGGGAGGGGGTCCTACGAGCAGTACTTC. It encodes CASSASGRGSYEQYF.

The rearrangement links TRBV9 to TRBJ2-5; TRBD1 matches at 9 bases. The CDR3 is made up of 16 amino acids. V shed 3 bases and J 0 bases; nucleotides not matched to a gene: 6. The germline gives CDR1 SGDLS, CDR2 YYNGEE. The DNA for the CDR3 is TGTGCCAGCAGCGCGGGGGACAGGGCGGACCAAGAGACCCAGTACTTC. It yields the protein CASSAGDRADQETQYF.